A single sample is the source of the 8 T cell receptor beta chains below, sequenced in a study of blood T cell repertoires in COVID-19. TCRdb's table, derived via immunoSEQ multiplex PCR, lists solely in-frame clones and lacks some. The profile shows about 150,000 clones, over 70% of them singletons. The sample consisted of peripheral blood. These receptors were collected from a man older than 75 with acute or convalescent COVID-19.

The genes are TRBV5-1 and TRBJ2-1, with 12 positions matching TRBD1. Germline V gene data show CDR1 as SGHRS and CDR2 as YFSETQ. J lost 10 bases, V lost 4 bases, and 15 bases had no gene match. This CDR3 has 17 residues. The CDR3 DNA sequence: TGCGCCAGCAGCGTAACTACCGGGACAGGGGGCTTAGGAGAGCAGTTCTTC. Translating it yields CASSVTTGTGGLGEQFF.

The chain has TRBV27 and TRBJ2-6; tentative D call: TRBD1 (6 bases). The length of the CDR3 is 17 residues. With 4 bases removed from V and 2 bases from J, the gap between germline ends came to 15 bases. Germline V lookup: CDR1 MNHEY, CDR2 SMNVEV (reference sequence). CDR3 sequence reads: CASSWTARTAGANVLTF. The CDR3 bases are TGTGCCAGCAGTTGGACCGCCCGGACAGCTGGGGCCAACGTCCTGACTTTC.

The CDR3 DNA is TGTGCCAGCAGCCCTAGCGCGATGGGGGGCACCGGGGAGCTGTTTTTT. The encoded protein is CASSPSAMGGTGELFF. The rearrangement joins TRBV2 to TRBJ2-2; TRBD2 might be the D (6 bases). The CDR3 extends over 16 amino acids. The germline V gene encodes CDR1 SNHLY and CDR2 FYNNEI. V was pared by 6 bases and J by 4 bases, with 18 bases between.

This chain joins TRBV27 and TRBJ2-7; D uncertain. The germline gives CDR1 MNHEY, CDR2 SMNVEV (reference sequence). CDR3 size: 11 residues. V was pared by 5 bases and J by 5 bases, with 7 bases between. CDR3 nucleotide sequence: TGTGCCAGCAGTGAGGCCAACGAGCAGTACTTC. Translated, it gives CASSEANEQYF.

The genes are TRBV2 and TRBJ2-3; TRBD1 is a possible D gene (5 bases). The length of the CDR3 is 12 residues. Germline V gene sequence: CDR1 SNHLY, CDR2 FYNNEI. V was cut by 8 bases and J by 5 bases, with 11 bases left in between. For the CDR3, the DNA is TGTGCCAGCGGTTCGCAGGGAGATACGCAGTATTTT. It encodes CASGSQGDTQYF.

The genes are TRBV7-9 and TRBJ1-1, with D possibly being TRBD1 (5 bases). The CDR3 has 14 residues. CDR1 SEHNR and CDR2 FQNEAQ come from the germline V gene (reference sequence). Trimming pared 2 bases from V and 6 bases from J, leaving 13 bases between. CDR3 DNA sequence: TGTGCCAGCAGCTTACCGACCGGGGGACCTGAAGCTTTCTTT. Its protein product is CASSLPTGGPEAFF.

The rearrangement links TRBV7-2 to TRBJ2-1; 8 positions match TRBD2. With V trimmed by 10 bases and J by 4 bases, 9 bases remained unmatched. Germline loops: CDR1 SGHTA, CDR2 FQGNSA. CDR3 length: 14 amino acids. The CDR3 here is CATYSGGVYNEQFF. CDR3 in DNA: TGTGCCACCTACAGCGGGGGCGTGTACAATGAGCAGTTCTTC.

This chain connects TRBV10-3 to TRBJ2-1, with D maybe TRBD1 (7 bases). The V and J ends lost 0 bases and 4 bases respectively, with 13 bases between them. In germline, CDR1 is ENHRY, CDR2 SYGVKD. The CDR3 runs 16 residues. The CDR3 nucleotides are TGTGCCATCAGTGAGTCGGAGGGGGCACCATACAATGAGCAGTTCTTC. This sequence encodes CAISESEGAPYNEQFF.